The clone carrying this T cell receptor (beta chain) is a singleton in its sample. Other nucleotide sequences in the sample specify the same CDR3. The CDR3 is made up of 14 amino acids. The germline V gene encodes CDR1 MRHNA and CDR2 SNTAGT. The junction had 0 bases not matched to a gene; V was cut back by 2 bases and J by 1 base. This entry comes from a study of cytomegalovirus exposure and HLA in healthy donors. The overall study: According to later analysis, the same platform produced the 120 or so validation and 666 first-cohort repertoires.

Produced via immunoSEQ multiplex PCR; TCRdb's table is partial and in-frame only. The table lists tens of thousands of clones, 85% to 90% of them singletons. The sample was PBMCs. V usage is TRBV6-4 and J usage is TRBJ2-3, with TRBD2 matching over 7 bases. This TCR derives from a woman aged 18-30 years in good health and CMV-seropositive. CDR3 sequence (DNA): TGTGCCAGCAGTGACCGGGGGGGCACAGATACGCAGTATTTT. This translates into CASSDRGGTDTQYF.